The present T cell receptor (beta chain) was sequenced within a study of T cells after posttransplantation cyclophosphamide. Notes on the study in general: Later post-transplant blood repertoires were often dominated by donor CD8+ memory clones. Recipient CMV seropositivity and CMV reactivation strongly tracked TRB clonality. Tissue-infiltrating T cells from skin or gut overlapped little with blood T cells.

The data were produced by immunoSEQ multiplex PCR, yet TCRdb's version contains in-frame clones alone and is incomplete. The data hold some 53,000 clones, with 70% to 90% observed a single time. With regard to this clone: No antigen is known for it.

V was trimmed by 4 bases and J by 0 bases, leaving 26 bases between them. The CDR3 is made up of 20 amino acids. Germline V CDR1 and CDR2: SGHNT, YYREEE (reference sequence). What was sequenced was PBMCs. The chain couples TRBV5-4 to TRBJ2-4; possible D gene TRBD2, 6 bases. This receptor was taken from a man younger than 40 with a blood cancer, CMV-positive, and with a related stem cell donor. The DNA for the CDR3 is TGTGCCAGCAGCCTCCCAGCGCGGGACCAGAGACCTCTAGCCAAAAACATTCAGTACTTC. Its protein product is CASSLPARDQRPLAKNIQYF.